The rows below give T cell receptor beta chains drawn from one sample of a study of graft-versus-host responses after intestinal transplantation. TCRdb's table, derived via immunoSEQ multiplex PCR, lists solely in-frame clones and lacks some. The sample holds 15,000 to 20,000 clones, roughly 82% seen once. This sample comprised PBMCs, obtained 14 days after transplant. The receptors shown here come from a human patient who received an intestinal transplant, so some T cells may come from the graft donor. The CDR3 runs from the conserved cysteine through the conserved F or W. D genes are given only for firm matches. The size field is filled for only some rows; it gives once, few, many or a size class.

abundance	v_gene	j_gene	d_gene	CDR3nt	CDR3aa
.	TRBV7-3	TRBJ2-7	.	TGTGCCAGCAGACGGGCTTTAATCCCCCCCTTTTACGAGCAGTACTTC	CASRRALIPPFYEQYF
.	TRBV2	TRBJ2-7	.	TGTGCCAGCAGACCCTACGGCGGGCAAGCCTACGAGCAGTACTTC	CASRPYGGQAYEQYF
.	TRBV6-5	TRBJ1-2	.	TGTGCCAGCAGTTACAGAGGGGCTGGCTACACCTTC	CASSYRGAGYTF
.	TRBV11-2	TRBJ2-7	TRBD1	TGTGCCAGCAGCTTAGATCCCGGGACAGGGTACGAGCAGTACTTC	CASSLDPGTGYEQYF
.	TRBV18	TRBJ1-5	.	TGTGCCAGCTCACCCCCTGGGGATTTCAACAATCAGCCCCAGCATTTT	CASSPPGDFNNQPQHF
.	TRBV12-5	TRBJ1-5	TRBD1	TGTGCTAGTGGTTTGGTTCCCGGGACAGGACATCGATATAGCAATCAGCCCCAGCATTTT	CASGLVPGTGHRYSNQPQHF
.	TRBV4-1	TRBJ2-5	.	TGCGCCAGCAGCCAAACCGAAGAGACCCAGTACTTC	CASSQTEETQYF
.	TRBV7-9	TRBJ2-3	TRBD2	TGTGCCAGCAGCTTACCGGCTAGCGGGACCTACTACTTCACAGATACGCAGTATTTT	CASSLPASGTYYFTDTQYF
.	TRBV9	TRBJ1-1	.	TGTGCCAGCAGCGTAGACATTTTGAACACTGAAGCTTTCTTT	CASSVDILNTEAFF
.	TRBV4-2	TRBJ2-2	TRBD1	TGTGCCAGCAGCCAACGGGACAGCGAAACCGGGGAGCTGTTTTTT	CASSQRDSETGELFF
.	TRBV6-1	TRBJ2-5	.	TGTGCCAGCAGTGAACGCGACTATTATGAGACCCAGTACTTC	CASSERDYYETQYF
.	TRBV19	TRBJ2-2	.	TGTGCCAGTAGTATAGAAAGGCTAAACACCGGGGAGCTGTTTTTT	CASSIERLNTGELFF
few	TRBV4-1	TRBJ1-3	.	TGCGCCAGCAGCCCCGAGGATACTGGAAACACCATATATTTT	CASSPEDTGNTIYF
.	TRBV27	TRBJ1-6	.	TGTGCCAGCAGTTTGGACACAACCTCCTATAATTCACCCCTCCACTTT	CASSLDTTSYNSPLHF
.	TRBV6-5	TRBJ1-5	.	TGTGCCAGCACCCAAGGGGGGATGAATCAGCCCCAGCATTTT	CASTQGGMNQPQHF
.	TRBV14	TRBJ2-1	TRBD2	TGTGCCAGCAGCCAAGCACTAGCGTCGTACAATGAGCAGTTCTTC	CASSQALASYNEQFF
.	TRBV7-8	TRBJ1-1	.	TGTGCCAGCAGCTTAGATCGGGGGCGGGACACTGAAGCTTTCTTT	CASSLDRGRDTEAFF
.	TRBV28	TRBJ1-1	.	TGTGCCAGCAGTTCGAGAAATGGGGGCACTGAAGCTTTCTTT	CASSSRNGGTEAFF
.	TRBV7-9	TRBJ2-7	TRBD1	TGTGCCAGCAGCTCCGGACAGGGGTGGACCTACGAGCAGTACTTC	CASSSGQGWTYEQYF
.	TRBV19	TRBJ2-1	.	TGTGCCAGTAGTATAGGGGGATCCCCGTACAATGAGCAGTTCTTC	CASSIGGSPYNEQFF
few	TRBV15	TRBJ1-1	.	TGTGCCACCAGCAGAGGTGACGGTTCTCTGCGGGGATCTACAACTGAAGCTTTCTTT	CATSRGDGSLRGSTTEAFF
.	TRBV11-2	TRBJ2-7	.	TGTGCCAGCAGCTTTTGGGGGGGACAGACCTACGAGCAGTACTTC	CASSFWGGQTYEQYF